The 5 T cell receptor beta chains below come from one sample, sequenced in a study of T-cell memory formation after mild COVID-19. TCRdb re-called the 5' RACE reads with MiXCR, one entry per CDR3 protein. The table shows about 350,000 distinct CDR3 sequences, with roughly an eighth occurring only once. Input material: PBMCs or a T cell subset sorted from them (not recorded which). Receptors were obtained from a man younger than 35 who had mild COVID-19 (a few samples of this study predate the infection). Cell type and time point are not known.

Many counts were recorded for this clonotype. The chain carries TRBV5-1 and TRBJ2-2; D unclear. Germline lookup yields CDR1 SGHRS and CDR2 YFSETQ. The CDR3 sequence is 13 residues long. V was trimmed by 0 bases and J by 6 bases, leaving 6 bases between them. DNA of the CDR3: TGCGCCAGCAGCTTGGGGAGATCCGGGGAGCTGTTTTTT. Translation gives CASSLGRSGELFF.

This chain connects TRBV6-5 to TRBJ1-6; D remains unclear. Germline values: CDR1 MNHEY, CDR2 SVGAGI. Trimming stripped 1 base from V and 3 bases from J, with 10 bases between. The CDR3 loop spans 16 amino acids. This CDR3 is CASSYWSGLYNSPLHF. The CDR3 DNA reads as TGTGCCAGCAGTTACTGGAGTGGTCTCTATAATTCACCCCTCCACTTT.

This clonotype has only a few counts. The chain has TRBV5-1 and TRBJ1-2, with D unclear. Trimming cost V 1 base and J 3 bases, with 19 bases left between them. The CDR3 covers 17 residues. Germline V lookup: CDR1 SGHRS, CDR2 YFSETQ. CDR3 nucleotide sequence: TGCGCCAGCAGCTTGAGGGCAGCCGCCGGACCTGACTATGGCTACACCTTC. This translates into CASSLRAAAGPDYGYTF.

This sequence joins TRBV28 and TRBJ2-7; tentatively, D is TRBD1 or TRBD2 (7 bases each). The germline gives CDR1 MDHEN, CDR2 SYDVKM. V was cut by 6 bases and J by 2 bases, with 14 bases left in between. The CDR3 contains 14 residues. DNA for the CDR3: TGTGCCAGCAGCGCAGGGGGGGACCCCTACGAGCAGTACGTC. This encodes CASSAGGDPYEQYV.

The CDR3 here is CASSLALVAGGAYNEQFF. The CDR3 DNA sequence: TGTGCCAGCAGCTTAGCCCTTGTGGCGGGGGGCGCCTACAATGAGCAGTTCTTC. The chain has TRBV7-2 and TRBJ2-1; 8 bases fit TRBD2. This CDR3 is built from 18 residues. The J segment lost 2 bases and the V segment lost 0 bases, leaving 9 bases of the junction unmatched. CDR1 SGHTA and CDR2 FQGNSA come from the germline V gene.